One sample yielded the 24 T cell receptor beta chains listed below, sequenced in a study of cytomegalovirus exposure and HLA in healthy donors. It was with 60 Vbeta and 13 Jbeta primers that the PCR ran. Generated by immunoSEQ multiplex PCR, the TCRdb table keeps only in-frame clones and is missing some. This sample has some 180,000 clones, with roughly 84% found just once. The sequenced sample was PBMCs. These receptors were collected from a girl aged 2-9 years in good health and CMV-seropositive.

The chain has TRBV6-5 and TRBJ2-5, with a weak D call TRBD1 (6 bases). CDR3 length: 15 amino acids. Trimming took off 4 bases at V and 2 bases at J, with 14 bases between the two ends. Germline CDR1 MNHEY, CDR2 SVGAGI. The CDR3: CASSLQGRSQETQYF. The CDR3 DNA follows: TGTGCCAGCAGTTTACAGGGAAGGAGTCAAGAGACCCAGTACTTC.

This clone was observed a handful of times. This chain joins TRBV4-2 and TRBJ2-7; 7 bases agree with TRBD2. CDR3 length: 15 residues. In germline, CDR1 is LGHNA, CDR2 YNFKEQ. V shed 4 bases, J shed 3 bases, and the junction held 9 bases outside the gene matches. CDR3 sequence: CASSRGASGLYEQYF. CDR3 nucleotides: TGTGCCAGCAGCCGCGGTGCTAGCGGACTCTACGAGCAGTACTTC.

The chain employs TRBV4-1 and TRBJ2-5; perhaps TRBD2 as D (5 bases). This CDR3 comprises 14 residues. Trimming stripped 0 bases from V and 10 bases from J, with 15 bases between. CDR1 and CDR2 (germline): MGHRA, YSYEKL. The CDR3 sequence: CASSQEWDGSGQYF. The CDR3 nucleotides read TGCGCCAGCAGCCAAGAATGGGATGGGAGCGGCCAGTACTTC.

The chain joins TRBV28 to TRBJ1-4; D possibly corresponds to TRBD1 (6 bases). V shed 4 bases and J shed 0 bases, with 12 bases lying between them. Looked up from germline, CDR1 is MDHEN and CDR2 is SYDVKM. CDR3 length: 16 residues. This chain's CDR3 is CASSWTDIATNEKLFF. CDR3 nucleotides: TGTGCCAGCAGTTGGACAGATATCGCAACTAATGAAAAACTGTTTTTT.

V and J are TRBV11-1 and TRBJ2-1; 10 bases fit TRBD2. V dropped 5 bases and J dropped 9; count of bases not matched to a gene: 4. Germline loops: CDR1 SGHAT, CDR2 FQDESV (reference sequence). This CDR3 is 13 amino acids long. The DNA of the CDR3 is TGTGCCAGCAGCGGGACTAGCGTGGGTGAGCAGTTCTTC. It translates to CASSGTSVGEQFF.

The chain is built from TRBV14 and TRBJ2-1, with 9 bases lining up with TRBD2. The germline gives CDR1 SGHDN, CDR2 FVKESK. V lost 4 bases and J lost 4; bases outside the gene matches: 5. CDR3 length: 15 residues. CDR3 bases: TGTGCCAGCAGCCCTGCGACTAGCGGATACAATGAGCAGTTCTTC. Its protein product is CASSPATSGYNEQFF.

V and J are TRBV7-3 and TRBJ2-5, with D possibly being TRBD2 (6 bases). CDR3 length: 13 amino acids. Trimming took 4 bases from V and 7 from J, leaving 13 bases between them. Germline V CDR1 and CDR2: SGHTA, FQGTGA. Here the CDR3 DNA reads TGTGCCAGCAGCTCGGTGAGGGGAGGGACCCAGTACTTC. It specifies CASSSVRGGTQYF.

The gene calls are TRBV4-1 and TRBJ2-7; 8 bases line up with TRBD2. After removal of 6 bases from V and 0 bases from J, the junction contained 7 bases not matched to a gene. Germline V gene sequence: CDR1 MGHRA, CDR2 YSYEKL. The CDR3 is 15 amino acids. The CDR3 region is CASSPVGTSSYEQYF. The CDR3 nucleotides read TGCGCCAGCAGTCCGGTGGGGACTAGCTCCTACGAGCAGTACTTC.

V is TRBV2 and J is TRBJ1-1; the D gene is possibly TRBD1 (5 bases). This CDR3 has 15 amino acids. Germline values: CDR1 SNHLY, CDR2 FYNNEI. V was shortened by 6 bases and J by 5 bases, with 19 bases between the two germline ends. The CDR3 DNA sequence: TGTGCCAGCAGCTTTAGGGGCCGGTCTCGAACTGAAGCTTTCTTT. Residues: CASSFRGRSRTEAFF.

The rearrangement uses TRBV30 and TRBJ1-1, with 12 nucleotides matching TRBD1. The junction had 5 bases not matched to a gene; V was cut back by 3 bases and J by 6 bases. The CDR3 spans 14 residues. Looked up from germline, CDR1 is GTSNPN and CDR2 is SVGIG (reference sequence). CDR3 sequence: CAWRPGTGGPEAFF. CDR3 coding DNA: TGTGCCTGGAGGCCCGGGACAGGGGGCCCTGAAGCTTTCTTT. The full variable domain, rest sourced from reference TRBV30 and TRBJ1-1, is SQTIHQWPATLVQPVGSPLSLECTVEGTSNPNLYWYRQAAGRGLQLLFYSVGIGQISSEVPQNLSASRPQDRQFILSSKKLLLSDSGFYLCAWRPGTGGPEAFFGQGTRLTVV.

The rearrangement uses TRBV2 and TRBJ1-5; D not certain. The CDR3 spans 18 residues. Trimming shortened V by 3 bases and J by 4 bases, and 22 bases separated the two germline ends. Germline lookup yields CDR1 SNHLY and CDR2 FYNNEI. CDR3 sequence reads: CASSDESLGGLLNQPQHF. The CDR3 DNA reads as TGTGCCAGCAGTGATGAATCTCTGGGAGGGTTATTGAATCAGCCCCAGCATTTT. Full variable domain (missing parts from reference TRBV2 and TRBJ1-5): EPEVTQTPSHQVTQMGQEVILRCVPISNHLYFYWYRQILGQKVEFLVSFYNNEISEKSEIFDDQFSVERPDGSNFTLKIRSTKLEDSAMYFCASSDESLGGLLNQPQHFGDGTRLSIL.

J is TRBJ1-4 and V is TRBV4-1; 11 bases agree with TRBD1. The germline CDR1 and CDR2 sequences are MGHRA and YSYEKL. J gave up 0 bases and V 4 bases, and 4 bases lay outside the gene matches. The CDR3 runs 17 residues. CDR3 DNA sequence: TGCGCCAGCAGCCGGGGGACAGGGGGACCAACTAATGAAAAACTGTTTTTT. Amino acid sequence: CASSRGTGGPTNEKLFF.

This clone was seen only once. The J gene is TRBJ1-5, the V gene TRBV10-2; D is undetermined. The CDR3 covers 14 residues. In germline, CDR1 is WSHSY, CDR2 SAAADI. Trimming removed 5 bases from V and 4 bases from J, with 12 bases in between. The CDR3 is CASSIDGNNQPQHF. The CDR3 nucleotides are TGCGCCAGCAGTATAGACGGGAATAATCAGCCCCAGCATTTT.

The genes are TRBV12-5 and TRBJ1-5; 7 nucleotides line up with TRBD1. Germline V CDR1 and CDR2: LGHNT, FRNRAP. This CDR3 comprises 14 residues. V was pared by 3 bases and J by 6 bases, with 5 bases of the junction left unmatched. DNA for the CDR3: TGTGCTAGTGGTTTCTCAGGGGGTGGTCAGCCCCAGCATTTT. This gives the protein CASGFSGGGQPQHF.

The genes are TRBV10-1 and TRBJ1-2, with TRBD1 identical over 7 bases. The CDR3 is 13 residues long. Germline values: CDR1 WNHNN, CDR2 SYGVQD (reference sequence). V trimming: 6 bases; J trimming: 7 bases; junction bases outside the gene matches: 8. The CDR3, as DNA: TGCGCCAGCAGACCTGGACAGGAACGTGGCTACACCTTC. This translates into CASRPGQERGYTF.

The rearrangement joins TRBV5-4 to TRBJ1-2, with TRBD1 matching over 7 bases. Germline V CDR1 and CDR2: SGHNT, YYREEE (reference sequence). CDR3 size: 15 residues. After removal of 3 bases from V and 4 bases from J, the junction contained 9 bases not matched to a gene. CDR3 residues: CASSWSLTGTYGYTF. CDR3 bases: TGTGCCAGCAGCTGGTCTCTGACAGGGACCTATGGCTACACCTTC.

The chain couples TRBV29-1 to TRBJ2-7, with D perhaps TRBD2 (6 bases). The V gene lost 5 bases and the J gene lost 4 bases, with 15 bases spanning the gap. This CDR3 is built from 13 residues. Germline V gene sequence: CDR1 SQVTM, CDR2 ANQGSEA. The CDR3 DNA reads TGCAGCGTTTCGGGGCCCGGGGGATACGAGCAGTACTTC. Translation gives CSVSGPGGYEQYF.

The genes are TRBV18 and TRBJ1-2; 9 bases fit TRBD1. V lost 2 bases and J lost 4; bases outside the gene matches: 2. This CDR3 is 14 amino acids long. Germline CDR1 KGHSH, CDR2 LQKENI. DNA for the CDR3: TGTGCCAGCTCACCAGCGACAGGGGGCTATGGCTACACCTTC. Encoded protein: CASSPATGGYGYTF.

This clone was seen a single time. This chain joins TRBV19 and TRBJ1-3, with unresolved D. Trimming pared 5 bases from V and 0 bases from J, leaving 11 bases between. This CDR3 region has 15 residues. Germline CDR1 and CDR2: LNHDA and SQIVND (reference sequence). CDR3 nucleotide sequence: TGTGCCAGTAGTCATGGGCAGTCCTCTGGAAACACCATATATTTT. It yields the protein CASSHGQSSGNTIYF.

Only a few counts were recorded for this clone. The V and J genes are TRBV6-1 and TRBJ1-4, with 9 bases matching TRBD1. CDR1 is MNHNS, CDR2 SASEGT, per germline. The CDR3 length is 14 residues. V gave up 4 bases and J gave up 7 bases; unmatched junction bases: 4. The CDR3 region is CASSAGTGFEKLFF. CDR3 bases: TGTGCCAGCAGTGCCGGGACAGGGTTTGAAAAACTGTTTTTT.

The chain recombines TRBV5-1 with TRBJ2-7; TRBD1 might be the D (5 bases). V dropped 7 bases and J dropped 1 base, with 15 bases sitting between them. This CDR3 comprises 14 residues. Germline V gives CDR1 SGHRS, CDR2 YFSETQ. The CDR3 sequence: CASQIGRGSYEQYF. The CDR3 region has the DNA TGCGCCAGCCAAATTGGAAGGGGTTCCTACGAGCAGTACTTC.

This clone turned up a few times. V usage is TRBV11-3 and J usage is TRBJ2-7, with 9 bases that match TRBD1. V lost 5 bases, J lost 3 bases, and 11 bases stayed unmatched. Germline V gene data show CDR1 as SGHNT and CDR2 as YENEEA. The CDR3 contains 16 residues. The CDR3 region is CASSQSGTGYDYEQYF. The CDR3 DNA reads TGTGCCAGCAGCCAATCCGGGACAGGGTACGACTACGAGCAGTACTTC.

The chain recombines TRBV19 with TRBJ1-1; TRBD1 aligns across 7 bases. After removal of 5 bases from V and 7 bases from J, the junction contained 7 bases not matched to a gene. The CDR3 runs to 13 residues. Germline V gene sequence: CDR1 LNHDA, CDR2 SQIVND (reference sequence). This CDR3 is CASSVTGASEAFF. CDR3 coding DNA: TGTGCCAGTAGTGTTACAGGGGCTAGTGAAGCTTTCTTT.

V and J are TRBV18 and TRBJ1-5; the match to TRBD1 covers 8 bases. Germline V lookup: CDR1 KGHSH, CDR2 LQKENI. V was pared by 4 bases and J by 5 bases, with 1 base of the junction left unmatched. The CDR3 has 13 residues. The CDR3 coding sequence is TGTGCCAGCTCACAACAGGGGGATCAGCCCCAGCATTTT. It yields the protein CASSQQGDQPQHF.